This T cell receptor beta chain was recovered during a study of blood T cell repertoires in COVID-19. Background on the study: Collection of acute and convalescent COVID-19 samples took place in the United States, Italy and Spain.

In the source study's methods: The authors estimated nucleated cell counts from reference gene primer amplification. Sequencing was performed with immunoSEQ multiplex PCR; in TCRdb, only in-frame clones are kept and a portion is missing. V, J and clone size are taken as reported in that table, and D and trimming were inferred from the DNA itself. This table has about 160,000 clones, under 80% appearing once. This clone was observed a few times. V dropped 0 bases and J dropped 4; count of bases not matched to a gene: 5. The CDR3 covers 15 residues. Germline V gene sequence: CDR1 SGHRS, CDR2 YFSETQ. Sequences were obtained from peripheral blood. The chain employs TRBV5-1 and TRBJ2-7; 9 bases match TRBD2. The receptor comes from a man between 65 and 85 years old with acute or convalescent COVID-19. The CDR3 loop is CASSLDSGSWYEQYF. In nucleotides, the CDR3 is TGCGCCAGCAGCTTGGATAGCGGGAGTTGGTACGAGCAGTACTTC.